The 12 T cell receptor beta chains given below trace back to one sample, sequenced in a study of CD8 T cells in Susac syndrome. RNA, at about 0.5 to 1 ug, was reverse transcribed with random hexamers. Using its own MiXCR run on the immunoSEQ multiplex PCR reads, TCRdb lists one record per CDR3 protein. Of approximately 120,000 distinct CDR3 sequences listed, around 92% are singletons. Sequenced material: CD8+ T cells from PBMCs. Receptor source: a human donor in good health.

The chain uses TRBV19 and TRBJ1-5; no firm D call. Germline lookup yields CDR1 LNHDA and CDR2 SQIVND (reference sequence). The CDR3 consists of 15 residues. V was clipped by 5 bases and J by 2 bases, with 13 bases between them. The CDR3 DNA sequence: TGTGCCAGTAGTCCGAGGCGCGGGGGCAATCAGCCCCAGCATTTT. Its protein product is CASSPRRGGNQPQHF.

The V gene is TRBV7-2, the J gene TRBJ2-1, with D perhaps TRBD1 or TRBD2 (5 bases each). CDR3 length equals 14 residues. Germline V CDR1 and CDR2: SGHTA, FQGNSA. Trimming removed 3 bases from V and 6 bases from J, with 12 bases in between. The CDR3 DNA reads TGTGCCAGCAGCTTGGGACCGGGGTTCAATGAGCAGTTCTTC. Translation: CASSLGPGFNEQFF.

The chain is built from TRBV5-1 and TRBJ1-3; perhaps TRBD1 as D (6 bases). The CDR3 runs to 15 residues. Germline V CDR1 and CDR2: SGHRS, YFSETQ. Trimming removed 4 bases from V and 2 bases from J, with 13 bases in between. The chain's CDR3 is CASSATTGTGNTIYF. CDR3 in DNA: TGCGCCAGCAGCGCCACAACAGGGACTGGAAACACCATATATTTT.

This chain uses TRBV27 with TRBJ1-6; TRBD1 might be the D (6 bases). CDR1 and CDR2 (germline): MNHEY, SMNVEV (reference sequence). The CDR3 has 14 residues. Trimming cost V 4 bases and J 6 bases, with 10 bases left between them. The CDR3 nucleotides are TGTGCCAGCAGTTCGAGGACAGCTAATTCACCCCTCCACTTT. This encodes CASSSRTANSPLHF.

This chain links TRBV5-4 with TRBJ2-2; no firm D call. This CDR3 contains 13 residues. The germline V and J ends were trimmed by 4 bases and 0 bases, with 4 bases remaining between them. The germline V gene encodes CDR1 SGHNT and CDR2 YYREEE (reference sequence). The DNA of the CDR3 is TGTGCCAGCAGCCGCACGAACACCGGGGAGCTGTTTTTT. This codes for CASSRTNTGELFF.

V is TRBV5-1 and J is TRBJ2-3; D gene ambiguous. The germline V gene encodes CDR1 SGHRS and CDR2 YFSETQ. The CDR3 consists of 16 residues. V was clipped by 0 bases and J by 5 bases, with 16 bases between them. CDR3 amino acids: CASSLVSRVPKDTQYF. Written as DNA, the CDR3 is TGCGCCAGCAGCTTGGTTTCCCGGGTCCCCAAAGATACGCAGTATTTT.

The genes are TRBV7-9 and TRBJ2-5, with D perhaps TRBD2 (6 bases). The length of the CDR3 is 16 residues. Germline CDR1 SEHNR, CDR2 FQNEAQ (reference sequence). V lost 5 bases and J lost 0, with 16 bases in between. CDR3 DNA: TGTGCCAGCAGCACAATTAGCGGTGTGTACCAAGAGACCCAGTACTTC. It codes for CASSTISGVYQETQYF. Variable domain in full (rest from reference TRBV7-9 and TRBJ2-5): DTGVSQNPRHKITKRGQNVTFRCDPISEHNRLYWYRQTLGQGPEFLTYFQNEAQLEKSRLLSDRFSAERPKGSFSTLEIQRTEQGDSAMYLCASSTISGVYQETQYFGPGTRLLVL.

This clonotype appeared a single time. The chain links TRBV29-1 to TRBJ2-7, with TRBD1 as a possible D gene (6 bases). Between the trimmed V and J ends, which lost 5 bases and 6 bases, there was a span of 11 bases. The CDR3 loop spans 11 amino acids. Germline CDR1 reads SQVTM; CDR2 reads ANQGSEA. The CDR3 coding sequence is TGCAGCGTTTTCACAGGGCGCGAGCAGTACTTC. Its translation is CSVFTGREQYF.

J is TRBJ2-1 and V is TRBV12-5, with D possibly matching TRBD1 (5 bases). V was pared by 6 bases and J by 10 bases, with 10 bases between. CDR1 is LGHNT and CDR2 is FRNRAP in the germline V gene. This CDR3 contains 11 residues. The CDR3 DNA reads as TGTGCTAGTGGGTTAGGGGAAGAGCAGTTCTTC. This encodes CASGLGEEQFF.

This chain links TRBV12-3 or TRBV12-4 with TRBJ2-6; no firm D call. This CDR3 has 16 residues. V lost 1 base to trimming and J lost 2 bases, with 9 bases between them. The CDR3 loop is CASSLVSGAGANVLTF. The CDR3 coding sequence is TGTGCCAGCAGTTTAGTCTCAGGAGCTGGGGCCAACGTCCTGACTTTC.

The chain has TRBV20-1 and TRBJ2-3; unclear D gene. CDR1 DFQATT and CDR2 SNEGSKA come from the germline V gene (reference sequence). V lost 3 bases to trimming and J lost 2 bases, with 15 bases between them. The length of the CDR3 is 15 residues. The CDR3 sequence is CSASSSEGATDTQYF. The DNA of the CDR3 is TGCAGTGCTAGTTCGAGCGAAGGCGCCACAGATACGCAGTATTTT.

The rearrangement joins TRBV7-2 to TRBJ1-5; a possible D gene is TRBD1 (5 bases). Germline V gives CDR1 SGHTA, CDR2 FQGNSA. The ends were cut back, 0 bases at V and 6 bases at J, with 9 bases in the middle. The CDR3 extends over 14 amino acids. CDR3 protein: CASSLANGGQPQHF. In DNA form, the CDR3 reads TGTGCCAGCAGCTTAGCCAACGGGGGTCAGCCCCAGCATTTT.